A selection of T cell receptor beta chains follows, all from one sample in a study of sequential checkpoint blockade in melanoma. Generated by immunoSEQ multiplex PCR, the TCRdb table keeps only in-frame clones and is missing some. The sample lists 34,000 or so clones, 82% occurring once. The source was CD8+ T cells sorted from blood (inferred from file names), collected from a patient given nivolumab and ipilimumab in sequence. Source of these receptors: a human donor with melanoma. Both conserved end residues are trimmed from each CDR3. A D gene is named only where the DNA matches it firmly.

D gene	J gene	V gene	CDR3 protein
TRBD1	TRBJ1-1	TRBV27	ASSLRQGNTEAF
-	TRBJ2-3	TRBV4-1	ASSQDERVGDTQY
TRBD1	TRBJ2-2	TRBV5-1	ASSQGARELF
TRBD2	TRBJ2-3	TRBV13	ASRAGRAADTQY
-	TRBJ2-7	TRBV7-9	ASSSTRDRSSYEQY
-	TRBJ2-6	TRBV27	ASSPLSAAGANVLT
-	TRBJ2-7	TRBV27	ASSSPRHGIYEQY
TRBD1	TRBJ2-3	TRBV4-1	ASSQPGQGRTDTQY
TRBD2	TRBJ2-2	TRBV27	ASSWGLAGGTGELF
TRBD1	TRBJ1-2	TRBV16	ASSQSRGQGPWKGYT
TRBD1	TRBJ1-1	TRBV7-6	ASSLVVTGENEAF
-	TRBJ2-7	TRBV7-8	ASSFQGYEQY
-	TRBJ2-2	TRBV7-9	ASSPGWQGTTNTGELF
-	TRBJ2-7	TRBV11-2	ASSSPREAFSYEQY
TRBD1	TRBJ1-3	TRBV28	ASSLAGTDDTIY
-	TRBJ2-7	TRBV13	ASSQGGGIYEQY
-	TRBJ1-2	TRBV28	ASSSRVTYYGYT
TRBD1	TRBJ2-7	TRBV6-5	ASSNRDRGYEQY
-	TRBJ1-1	TRBV7-6	ASSSRGQTEAF
TRBD1	TRBJ2-7	TRBV27	ASSAPRGTGFPEQY
-	TRBJ1-5	TRBV19	ASSIDPGENQPQH
TRBD2	TRBJ2-3	TRBV27	ASGLAGFTDTQY
TRBD1	TRBJ2-2	TRBV27	ASSLLLGTGFDTGELF
TRBD2	TRBJ2-2	TRBV27	ASTTIVASSGRDYTGELF
-	TRBJ1-5	TRBV27	ASSLRLGAINQPQH
TRBD2	TRBJ2-1	TRBV7-3	ASSLTSGRDNEQF
-	TRBJ1-1	TRBV4-1	ASSHNQGSWNTEAF
TRBD1	TRBJ2-2	TRBV7-9	ASSTRWDRGERELF
TRBD2	TRBJ2-7	TRBV9	ASSPPGSGSFHEQY
TRBD2	TRBJ2-3	TRBV28	ASSPWGGRARDTQY
TRBD2	TRBJ2-1	TRBV27	ASSLRTSDEQF
-	TRBJ2-7	TRBV18	ASSPRASDSYEQY
-	TRBJ2-7	TRBV9	ASSPMGRIPAYEQY
TRBD1	TRBJ2-7	TRBV6-5	ASSAGQGVDEQY
TRBD1	TRBJ2-3	TRBV12-5	ASGSQGYLTDTQY
TRBD2	TRBJ2-7	TRBV19	ASKEREAQEEQY
-	TRBJ2-5	TRBV19	ASSTPWSEDYQETQY
TRBD1	TRBJ1-3	TRBV2	ASKPPTGTGNTIY
-	TRBJ2-7	TRBV6-5	ASSNSILSYEQY
TRBD1	TRBJ2-7	TRBV13	ASSSGQVSYEQY
TRBD2	TRBJ2-7	TRBV27	ASREWAGDYEQY
TRBD1	TRBJ1-2	TRBV9	ASGQGNYDYT
-	TRBJ2-7	TRBV5-1	ASSLEAGYSYEQY
-	TRBJ2-3	TRBV2	ASSARDTNFSTDTQY
-	TRBJ2-7	TRBV11-2	ASSSGLFGQY
TRBD2	TRBJ2-7	TRBV6-1	ASSEARGAGEQY
-	TRBJ1-1	TRBV5-1	ASSPQGTVMNTEAF
TRBD1	TRBJ2-2	TRBV10-1	ASSESTGGKVELF
TRBD1	TRBJ2-7	TRBV6-5	ASSYSGGNYEQY
-	TRBJ1-1	TRBV28	ASSLIGLNTEAF
TRBD2	TRBJ2-2	TRBV11-3	ASSTRGTSGGARTGELF
-	TRBJ1-6	TRBV19	ASSIAPFLGRDNSPLH